These 28 T cell receptor beta chains originate from one sample sequenced in a study of T-cell reconstitution after alpha-beta-depleted transplantation in children. TCRbeta library preparation incorporated unique molecular identifiers. TCRdb redid the calling of the PCR reads with MiXCR, one entry per CDR3 protein. The top ten hold over 25% of the sample, which has some 440,000 distinct CDR3 sequences, around 15% seen once. The sample here was PBMCs, mostly from graft donor cells, taken 360 days after TCRalphabeta/CD19-depleted stem cell transplant. The receptor source for this set is a boy under two years old who had a stem cell transplant for Wiskott-Aldrich syndrome, so the T cells may come from the graft donor.

This rearrangement joins TRBV28 to TRBJ2-7, with D uncertain. V dropped 6 bases and J dropped 3 bases, with 18 bases sitting between them. Germline lookup yields CDR1 MDHEN and CDR2 SYDVKM. This CDR3 has 15 residues. CDR3 protein: CASSPPGLGVYEQYF. The CDR3 coding sequence is TGTGCCAGCAGCCCACCGGGTCTCGGAGTCTACGAGCAGTACTTC. Based on the CDR3 plus reference TRBV28 and TRBJ2-7, the full variable domain is DVKVTQSSRYLVKRTGEKVFLECVQDMDHENMFWYRQDPGLGLRLIYFSYDVKMKEKGDIPEGYSVSREKKERFSLILESASTNQTSMYLCASSPPGLGVYEQYFGPGTRLTVT.

This clonotype has more than one count but fewer than ten. This rearrangement joins TRBV29-1 to TRBJ2-1, with 14 bases matching TRBD2. The germline V gene has CDR1 SQVTM and CDR2 ANQGSEA. V shed 6 bases and J 7 bases; nucleotides not matched to a gene: 5. CDR3 size: 14 residues. CDR3 region: CSVTSGRGTNEQFF. CDR3 nucleotide sequence: TGCAGCGTGACTAGCGGGAGGGGTACGAATGAGCAGTTCTTC.

This clonotype was seen more than once but under ten times. The rearrangement links TRBV28 to TRBJ2-7; D is unclear. The CDR3 has 14 residues. Germline loops: CDR1 MDHEN, CDR2 SYDVKM. V was shortened by 5 bases and J by 3 bases, with 14 bases between the two germline ends. The CDR3 here is CASSPSEGFYEQYF. Here the CDR3 DNA reads TGTGCCAGCAGTCCATCCGAAGGTTTCTACGAGCAGTACTTC.

This clonotype was recorded only once. The V call is TRBV7-2, the J call TRBJ2-3, with TRBD2 as a possible D gene (6 bases). The CDR3 length is 11 residues. Trimming cost V 0 bases and J 12 bases, with 7 bases left between them. In germline, CDR1 is SGHTA, CDR2 FQGNSA. The CDR3 spells CASSLAGGQYF. The CDR3 DNA reads as TGTGCCAGCAGCTTAGCGGGGGGACAGTATTTT.

This clonotype occurred a few times. V gene TRBV6-5 combines with J gene TRBJ2-1; tentatively, D is TRBD1 or TRBD2 (6 bases each). Trimming took off 0 bases at V and 8 bases at J, with 11 bases between the two ends. The CDR3 length is 14 residues. Germline V gene sequence: CDR1 MNHEY, CDR2 SVGAGI. The CDR3 DNA reads TGTGCCAGCAGTTACTCGAATGGGGGGCATGAGCAGTTCTTC. As protein: CASSYSNGGHEQFF.

The chain's CDR3 is CSVGEKGVRETQYF. The CDR3 DNA reads TGCAGCGTTGGGGAGAAGGGGGTAAGAGAGACCCAGTACTTC. The chain recombines TRBV29-1 with TRBJ2-5, with D possibly being TRBD1 (6 bases). Trimming cost V 4 bases and J 4 bases, with 16 bases left between them. Per the germline V gene, CDR1 is SQVTM and CDR2 is ANQGSEA. The CDR3 runs 14 residues.

The chain combines TRBV5-1 with TRBJ2-3; possibly TRBD2 for D (6 bases). V lost 0 bases, J lost 0 bases, and 11 bases lay in between. Germline CDR1 reads SGHRS; CDR2 reads YFSETQ. CDR3 length equals 16 residues. CDR3: CASSLGGDPSTDTQYF. In DNA form, the CDR3 reads TGCGCCAGCAGCTTGGGCGGGGACCCTAGCACAGATACGCAGTATTTT.

The genes are TRBV3-1 and TRBJ1-1; D not certain. CDR1 is LGHDT and CDR2 is YNNKEL in the germline V gene (reference sequence). This CDR3 comprises 14 residues. V was trimmed by 3 bases and J by 6 bases, leaving 14 bases between them. The DNA for the CDR3 is TGTGCCAGCAGCCAGAGTTCGGCGGTCCCTGAAGCTTTCTTT. The encoded protein is CASSQSSAVPEAFF.

This clonotype was observed a handful of times. The V call is TRBV12-3 or TRBV12-4, the J call TRBJ1-6; D is unclear. The CDR3 loop spans 12 amino acids. Trimming pared 6 bases from V and 8 bases from J, leaving 8 bases between. The CDR3 sequence is CASRTSYSPLHF. CDR3 in DNA: TGTGCCAGCAGGACAAGCTATTCACCCCTCCACTTT.

This chain links TRBV2 with TRBJ1-1, with no clear D. The ends were cut back, 1 base at V and 2 bases at J, with 11 bases in the middle. The CDR3 contains 15 residues. Germline loops: CDR1 SNHLY, CDR2 FYNNEI. The CDR3 coding sequence is TGTGCCAGCAGTGAAGGCAGAGGAGGAAACACTGAAGCTTTCTTT. Translating it yields CASSEGRGGNTEAFF.

There are many counts of this clonotype. V is TRBV7-6 and J is TRBJ2-2; the D is unclear. V lost 1 base to trimming and J lost 3 bases, with 12 bases between them. Looked up from germline, CDR1 is SGHVS and CDR2 is FNYEAQ. This CDR3 region has 16 residues. CDR3 sequence reads: CASSLGGRIYTGELFF. The CDR3 region has the DNA TGTGCCAGCAGCTTAGGCGGCAGAATCTACACCGGGGAGCTGTTTTTT.

The sample holds a few counts of this clonotype. The chain is built from TRBV6-2 or TRBV6-3 and TRBJ2-3, with D hard to call. The CDR3 is 15 residues long. Deletions cut 2 bases from V and 2 bases from J, with 11 bases between. CDR1 and CDR2 from the germline V gene are MNHEY and SVGEGT. The CDR3 DNA reads TGTGCCAGCAGTTACGGGTCAGGTGACACAGATACGCAGTATTTT. Translated, it gives CASSYGSGDTDTQYF.

The V gene is TRBV12-3 or TRBV12-4, the J gene TRBJ1-1; no reliable D call. Trimming shortened V by 4 bases and J by 1 base, and 13 bases separated the two germline ends. This CDR3 is 15 amino acids long. The CDR3: CASSSGPSGNTEAFF. CDR3 in DNA: TGTGCCAGCAGTTCTGGCCCTTCGGGGAACACTGAAGCTTTCTTT.

This chain uses TRBV2 with TRBJ2-1, with D uncertain. Between the trimmed V and J ends, which lost 2 bases and 5 bases, there was a span of 16 bases. This CDR3 has 16 amino acids. The V gene's germline CDR1 is SNHLY and CDR2 FYNNEI. The CDR3, as DNA: TGTGCCAGCAGTGAACAAGCAGGTATTGAAGACAATGAGCAGTTCTTC. Its protein product is CASSEQAGIEDNEQFF.

This clonotype was detected only a few times. The chain has TRBV12-3 or TRBV12-4 and TRBJ2-5; D call uncertain. CDR3 size: 15 residues. The germline V and J ends were trimmed by 1 base and 5 bases, with 14 bases remaining between them. The CDR3 protein is CASSLESLSRETQYF. In nucleotides, the CDR3 is TGTGCCAGCAGTTTAGAGAGCCTCTCGAGGGAGACCCAGTACTTC.

The rearrangement uses TRBV10-3 and TRBJ2-3; unclear D gene. The V gene's germline CDR1 is ENHRY and CDR2 SYGVKD. The V and J ends lost 4 bases and 2 bases respectively, with 10 bases between them. This CDR3 has 14 amino acids. CDR3 coding DNA: TGTGCCATCAGTGGTATGGGAAACACAGATACGCAGTATTTT. As protein: CAISGMGNTDTQYF.

The chain couples TRBV27 to TRBJ2-7, with 14 nucleotides matching TRBD2. V dropped 5 bases and J dropped 9; count of bases not matched to a gene: 6. The CDR3 is 14 residues long. Germline V gene sequence: CDR1 MNHEY, CDR2 SMNVEV (reference sequence). The CDR3 DNA follows: TGTGCCAGCAGTCCGGGACTAGCGGGGGTCGTGCAGTACTTC. Translated, it gives CASSPGLAGVVQYF.

The J gene is TRBJ1-4, the V gene TRBV5-4; unclear D gene. The CDR3 totals 16 residues. The germline CDR1 and CDR2 sequences are SGHNT and YYREEE (reference sequence). V shed 0 bases and J shed 1 base, with 10 bases lying between them. Here the CDR3 DNA reads TGTGCCAGCAGCTTGGTCACCGCAGAAACTAATGAAAAACTGTTTTTT. Translating gives CASSLVTAETNEKLFF.

The J gene is TRBJ2-2, the V gene TRBV7-6; no definite D call. The CDR3 sequence is 14 residues long. Deletions cut 2 bases from V and 7 bases from J, with 11 bases between. CDR1 SGHVS and CDR2 FNYEAQ come from the germline V gene. The CDR3 protein is CASSLRPTDGELFF. The CDR3 DNA sequence: TGTGCCAGCAGCTTAAGGCCCACCGACGGGGAGCTGTTTTTT.

In this sample, this clonotype turned up a few times. The rearrangement links TRBV11-2 to TRBJ2-1; TRBD2 might be the D (5 bases). CDR3 length: 13 amino acids. Trimming stripped 8 bases from V and 5 bases from J, with 13 bases between. CDR1 and CDR2 (germline): SGHAT, FQNNGV. CDR3 sequence (DNA): TGTGCCAGCCATTCCAGCGGCAACAATGAGCAGTTCTTC. Protein sequence: CASHSSGNNEQFF.

This clonotype appeared a few times. The rearrangement uses TRBV20-1 and TRBJ2-3, with 9 bases aligning to TRBD2. The germline gives CDR1 DFQATT, CDR2 SNEGSKA (reference sequence). The CDR3 contains 13 residues. After removal of 6 bases from V and 2 bases from J, the junction contained 3 bases not matched to a gene. In DNA, the CDR3 is TGCAGTGCAGCTAGCGGGAACACAGATACGCAGTATTTT. The encoded protein is CSAASGNTDTQYF.

This clonotype was found many times. The rearrangement joins TRBV7-2 to TRBJ2-1; D is perhaps TRBD1 or TRBD2 (5 bases each). Germline loops: CDR1 SGHTA, CDR2 FQGNSA. Trimming took 3 bases from V and 15 from J, leaving 15 bases between them. The CDR3 totals 12 residues. CDR3 sequence: CASSLEVGVGFF. The CDR3 nucleotides are TGTGCCAGCAGCTTGGAGGTAGGGGTCGGGTTCTTC.

This clonotype appeared a few times. In DNA, the CDR3 is TGTGCCAGCAGCTTAGCGTGGGGGGAGTACAATGAGCAGTTCTTC. It translates to CASSLAWGEYNEQFF. The rearrangement links TRBV7-2 to TRBJ2-1; tentatively, D is TRBD2 (6 bases). The CDR3 has 15 residues. Germline values: CDR1 SGHTA, CDR2 FQGNSA. V lost 0 bases and J 4 bases, leaving 10 bases between the germline ends.

In this sample, this clonotype turned up a few times. V and J are TRBV21-1 and TRBJ2-3; no check of the table's D call, TRBD2, against the DNA was made. TRBV21-1 is termed a pseudogene. The CDR3 is 15 residues long. The CDR3 DNA reads as TGTGCCAGCAGCAAAGCCAGGCGGGGCACAGATACGCAGTATTTT. Translation: CASSKARRGTDTQYF.

The genes are TRBV7-2 and TRBJ2-1, with D uncertain. This CDR3 contains 15 residues. V shed 5 bases and J shed 0 bases, with 11 bases lying between them. CDR1 SGHTA and CDR2 FQGNSA come from the germline V gene. Written as DNA, the CDR3 is TGTGCCAGCAGCGCGCGAGGTGACTCCTACAATGAGCAGTTCTTC. Translated: CASSARGDSYNEQFF.

The rearrangement links TRBV10-2 to TRBJ2-7; TRBD2 agrees at 10 bases. V lost 4 bases to trimming and J lost 2 bases; unmatched junction nucleotides: 5. The CDR3 is 15 residues long. CDR1 and CDR2 from the germline V gene are WSHSY and SAAADI. This CDR3 is CASSALAGATYEQYF. In nucleotides, the CDR3 is TGCGCCAGCAGTGCGCTAGCGGGGGCCACCTACGAGCAGTACTTC.

The rearrangement joins TRBV5-1 to TRBJ2-5, with 10 positions matching TRBD2. Unmatched junction bases numbered 7, after V lost 3 bases and J lost 5 bases. The CDR3 has 15 residues. Germline assignment: CDR1 SGHRS and CDR2 YFSETQ. DNA for the CDR3: TGCGCCAGCAGCTACTCTAGCGGGAGCTTGGAGACCCAGTACTTC. Translated, it gives CASSYSSGSLETQYF.

This clonotype was picked up a small number of times. DNA for the CDR3: TGTGCCAGCAGGAGGGGGGGCGAGTGGGAGACCCAGTACTTC. Protein product: CASRRGGEWETQYF. The gene calls are TRBV12-3 or TRBV12-4 and TRBJ2-5; a possible D gene is TRBD2 (7 bases). The CDR3 spans 14 residues. The germline V and J ends were trimmed by 6 bases and 5 bases, with 16 bases remaining between them.